The 21 T cell receptor beta chains presented below share a single source sample, sequenced in a study of blood T cell repertoires in COVID-19. Profiled with immunoSEQ multiplex PCR; TCRdb holds only in-frame clones, not every one. The data hold about 210,000 clones, with 80% to 90% observed a single time. Sequencing was done on a sample of PBMCs or T cells enriched from blood (not recorded which). The receptors come from a man aged 25 to 40 who had recovered from COVID-19.

The genes are TRBV19 and TRBJ1-1; unclear D gene. CDR3 size: 13 residues. The V gene's germline CDR1 is LNHDA and CDR2 SQIVND (reference sequence). V lost 8 bases and J lost 4, with 14 bases in between. The CDR3 sequence: CASGVLRSTEAFF. The CDR3 DNA reads TGTGCCAGTGGTGTGTTGAGGAGCACTGAAGCTTTCTTT.

The chain combines TRBV11-2 with TRBJ2-1; D unclear. This CDR3 comprises 17 residues. CDR1 is SGHAT, CDR2 FQNNGV, per germline. The ends were cut back, 0 bases at V and 9 bases at J, with 21 bases in the middle. CDR3 DNA sequence: TGTGCCAGCAGCTTAGATCGATTAGAAGTATTTTACGGTGAGCAGTTCTTC. This sequence encodes CASSLDRLEVFYGEQFF.

This clone appeared once. The chain has TRBV10-2 and TRBJ1-5, with a weak D call TRBD1 (6 bases). The V gene's germline CDR1 is WSHSY and CDR2 SAAADI. The ends were cut back, 6 bases at V and 4 bases at J, with 13 bases in the middle. CDR3 length: 14 amino acids. In nucleotides, the CDR3 is TGCGCCAGCAGCCTGGACAGTCTGAATCAGCCCCAGCATTTT. This gives the protein CASSLDSLNQPQHF.

This clone showed up just once. The J gene is TRBJ2-2, the V gene TRBV19; perhaps TRBD1 as D (5 bases). Trimming shortened V by 3 bases and J by 6 bases, and 11 bases separated the two germline ends. The CDR3 contains 14 residues. CDR1 and CDR2 (germline): LNHDA, SQIVND (reference sequence). The CDR3 DNA sequence: TGTGCCAGTAGTATTGGACACCTGTCCGGGGAGCTGTTTTTT. Its protein is CASSIGHLSGELFF. The full variable domain, with the rest looked up from reference TRBV19 and TRBJ2-2, is DGGITQSPKYLFRKEGQNVTLSCEQNLNHDAMYWYRQDPGQGLRLIYYSQIVNDFQKGDIAEGYSVSREKKESFPLTVTSAQKNPTAFYLCASSIGHLSGELFFGEGSRLTVL.

The chain is built from TRBV4-3 and TRBJ1-2; the match to TRBD1 covers 9 bases. The CDR3 runs 14 residues. The J segment lost 4 bases and the V segment lost 4 bases, leaving 4 bases of the junction unmatched. The germline V gene encodes CDR1 LGHNA and CDR2 YSLEER. CDR3 sequence: CASSPRDRVYGYTF. DNA for the CDR3: TGCGCCAGCAGCCCCCGGGACAGGGTCTATGGCTACACCTTC.

The chain is built from TRBV19 and TRBJ1-1; D is undetermined. The CDR3 length is 14 residues. V lost 5 bases to trimming and J lost 3 bases, with 13 bases between them. Germline V gene data show CDR1 as LNHDA and CDR2 as SQIVND (reference sequence). The CDR3: CASSARTGDTEAFF. CDR3 DNA sequence: TGTGCCAGTAGTGCCCGGACTGGGGACACTGAAGCTTTCTTT.

The DNA of the CDR3 is TGTGCCAGCAGCTTAGCGGGAGGGGGGACCGGGGAGCTGTTTTTT. It yields the protein CASSLAGGGTGELFF. The V and J genes are TRBV7-2 and TRBJ2-2, with a tentative D call TRBD2 (7 bases). The germline V gene encodes CDR1 SGHTA and CDR2 FQGNSA. V was cut by 0 bases and J by 5 bases, with 10 bases left in between. This CDR3 has 15 residues.

The chain combines TRBV6-2 or TRBV6-3 with TRBJ2-1, with D perhaps matching TRBD2 (7 bases). The length of the CDR3 is 15 residues. Trimming took 2 bases from V and 9 from J, leaving 17 bases between them. Looked up from germline, CDR1 is MNHEY and CDR2 is SVGEGT. CDR3 sequence: CASSYPRGGEGEQFF. CDR3 nucleotide sequence: TGTGCCAGCAGTTACCCCCGAGGGGGGGAGGGTGAGCAGTTCTTC.

This chain joins TRBV7-9 and TRBJ1-2; 9 bases map to TRBD1. CDR1 SEHNR and CDR2 FQNEAQ come from the germline V gene (reference sequence). V was pared by 7 bases and J by 5 bases, with 11 bases of the junction left unmatched. This CDR3 is built from 15 residues. CDR3 residues: CASTYSEQGAYGYTF. The CDR3 DNA reads as TGTGCCAGCACCTACTCGGAACAGGGGGCATATGGCTACACCTTC. The full variable domain, in which reference TRBV7-9 and TRBJ1-2 provide the parts outside the CDR3, is DTGVSQNPRHKITKRGQNVTFRCDPISEHNRLYWYRQTLGQGPEFLTYFQNEAQLEKSRLLSDRFSAERPKGSFSTLEIQRTEQGDSAMYLCASTYSEQGAYGYTFGSGTRLTVV.

The V gene is TRBV9, the J gene TRBJ2-7, with D tentatively TRBD1 (7 bases). The CDR3 contains 15 residues. The germline CDR1 and CDR2 sequences are SGDLS and YYNGEE. V was clipped by 4 bases and J by 4 bases, with 18 bases between them. This chain's CDR3 is CASSSPWQGGYEQYF. CDR3 DNA: TGTGCCAGCAGCTCCCCCTGGCAGGGGGGATACGAGCAGTACTTC.

The chain joins TRBV18 to TRBJ2-7; D call uncertain. Germline V gene lookup returns CDR1 KGHSH and CDR2 LQKENI. The CDR3 covers 13 residues. V was pared by 3 bases and J by 7 bases, with 13 bases between. CDR3 protein: CASSPGDSWEQYF. For the CDR3, the DNA is TGTGCCAGCTCACCTGGAGATTCCTGGGAGCAGTACTTC.

This sequence joins TRBV19 and TRBJ1-2, with TRBD1 identical over 7 bases. Germline loops: CDR1 LNHDA, CDR2 SQIVND (reference sequence). V lost 6 bases to trimming and J lost 8 bases; unmatched junction nucleotides: 12. The CDR3 covers 14 residues. Written as DNA, the CDR3 is TGTGCCAGTAGGAATTTGAGGGGGCCTCAGGGCTACACCTTC. It codes for CASRNLRGPQGYTF.

This sequence joins TRBV7-2 and TRBJ1-3; D ambiguous. This CDR3 region has 15 residues. The germline gives CDR1 SGHTA, CDR2 FQGNSA. The V gene lost 0 bases and the J gene lost 0 bases, with 6 bases spanning the gap. CDR3 protein: CASSLARTSGNTIYF. The CDR3 nucleotides are TGTGCCAGCAGCTTAGCGCGTACCTCTGGAAACACCATATATTTT.

This chain uses TRBV18 with TRBJ1-1; D may be TRBD1 (6 bases). The CDR3 has 15 amino acids. With 5 bases removed from V and 1 base from J, the gap between germline ends came to 14 bases. Germline CDR1 is KGHSH and CDR2 is LQKENI. CDR3 loop: CASSTRQVSNTEAFF. DNA for the CDR3: TGTGCCAGCTCAACCCGACAGGTTTCGAACACTGAAGCTTTCTTT.

This chain connects TRBV2 to TRBJ1-5; a weak D match, TRBD1 (5 bases). CDR3 length: 13 amino acids. CDR1 is SNHLY and CDR2 is FYNNEI in the germline V gene. V gave up 4 bases and J gave up 7 bases, with 11 bases separating them. The CDR3 loop is CASSAQGGQPQHF. In nucleotides, the CDR3 is TGTGCCAGCAGTGCCCAGGGTGGCCAGCCCCAGCATTTT.

The chain has TRBV30 and TRBJ1-6; perhaps TRBD1 as D (6 bases). Looked up from germline, CDR1 is GTSNPN and CDR2 is SVGIG (reference sequence). The length of the CDR3 is 15 residues. V was pared by 1 base and J by 9 bases, with 16 bases between. In DNA, the CDR3 is TGTGCCTGGAGTGGCCGCACAGGGCCAGGTTCACCCCTCCACTTT. As protein: CAWSGRTGPGSPLHF.

This chain connects TRBV28 to TRBJ1-6; the match to TRBD1 covers 9 bases. This CDR3 is 19 amino acids long. The V segment lost 3 bases and the J segment 6 bases; nucleotides outside the gene matches: 15. The germline V gene has CDR1 MDHEN and CDR2 SYDVKM. CDR3 bases: TGTGCCAGCAGTTTCCGGAGGGACAGGGACCAATATGGTAATTCACCCCTCCACTTT. Its protein is CASSFRRDRDQYGNSPLHF. The complete variable domain, with remaining parts taken from reference TRBV28 and TRBJ1-6, reads DVKVTQSSRYLVKRTGEKVFLECVQDMDHENMFWYRQDPGLGLRLIYFSYDVKMKEKGDIPEGYSVSREKKERFSLILESASTNQTSMYLCASSFRRDRDQYGNSPLHFGNGTRLTVT.

This clone was found once. The rearrangement joins TRBV4-1 to TRBJ2-2; a possible D gene is TRBD1 (5 bases). Germline values: CDR1 MGHRA, CDR2 YSYEKL. This CDR3 comprises 15 residues. V was cut by 0 bases and J by 4 bases, with 9 bases left in between. The CDR3 bases are TGCGCCAGCAGCCAAGAGGGGCGGACCACCGGGGAGCTGTTTTTT. Translated: CASSQEGRTTGELFF.

The V call is TRBV3-1 (or the pseudogene TRBV3-2), the J call TRBJ2-7; no clear D. V dropped 4 bases and J dropped 4 bases, with 11 bases sitting between them. Germline V gene lookup returns CDR1 LGHDT and CDR2 YNNKEL (reference sequence). The CDR3 contains 13 residues. CDR3 residues: CASSLRHLYEQYF. In nucleotides, the CDR3 is TGTGCCAGCAGCCTTCGACACCTTTACGAGCAGTACTTC.

The chain has TRBV7-9 and TRBJ1-6; possibly TRBD1 for D (5 bases). The CDR3 is made up of 14 amino acids. Germline V gives CDR1 SEHNR, CDR2 FQNEAQ (reference sequence). Trimming shortened V by 3 bases and J by 7 bases, and 10 bases separated the two germline ends. The CDR3 region is CASSLTVPNSPLHF. In DNA, the CDR3 is TGTGCCAGCAGCTTGACAGTCCCAAATTCACCCCTCCACTTT.

In this sample, this clone turned up a few times. The V and J genes are TRBV24-1 and TRBJ2-5, with 7 bases that match TRBD1. Per the germline V gene, CDR1 is KGHDR and CDR2 is SFDVKD. Unmatched junction bases numbered 5, after V lost 6 bases and J lost 2 bases. There are 14 residues in the CDR3. CDR3 region: CATSSGTEQETQYF. The CDR3 DNA is TGTGCCACCAGTTCCGGGACAGAACAAGAGACCCAGTACTTC.